The rows below give T cell receptor beta chains drawn from one sample of a study of CD8 T cells in ankylosing spondylitis. TCRdb analysed the 5' RACE reads with MiXCR anew, one entry per CDR3 protein. The sample shows some 330,000 distinct CDR3 sequences, around 7.6% of them seen only once. Material: blood, either unsorted or a sorted T cell fraction (not recorded which). The receptors shown here come from a male donor with ankylosing spondylitis. Each CDR3 is given with its conserved first and last residue. The order of the fields is J gene, CDR3 length, clone size, D gene, V gene, CDR3 protein, CDR3 DNA. A D gene is named only where the DNA matches it firmly. Clone size is not always given. Where it is, it says once, few, many or a class for expanded clones.

>TRBJ2-5|12|few|.|TRBV20-1
CSARTFRETQYF
TGCAGTGCTAGAACCTTCCGCGAGACCCAGTACTTC
>TRBJ1-5|17|many|TRBD1|TRBV7-9
CASSLAWTGGNPAPQHF
TGTGCCAGCAGCTTAGCGTGGACAGGGGGCAACCCAGCCCCCCAGCATTTT
>TRBJ2-2|15|few|.|TRBV6-2/TRBV6-3
CASSYSTGRPGELFF
TGTGCCAGCAGTTACAGTACAGGAAGGCCCGGGGAGCTGTTTTTT
>TRBJ1-1|13|.|TRBD1|TRBV6-2/TRBV6-3
CASSNRGSAEAFF
TGTGCCAGCAGTAACAGGGGTTCGGCTGAAGCTTTCTTT
>TRBJ1-1|15|few|TRBD1|TRBV6-1
CASIAGTGVNTEAFF
TGTGCCAGCATAGCCGGGACAGGGGTGAACACTGAAGCTTTCTTT
>TRBJ1-6|14|.|.|TRBV20-1
CSAASSSYNSPLHF
TGCAGTGCTGCCTCAAGCTCCTATAATTCACCCCTCCACTTT
>TRBJ2-7|16|few|.|TRBV6-1
CASILAPGRVSYEQYF
TGTGCCAGCATCCTGGCCCCGGGGCGGGTCTCCTACGAGCAGTACTTC
>TRBJ2-2|15|.|.|TRBV29-1
CSVEDGSGNTGELFF
TGCAGCGTTGAAGATGGGAGCGGGAACACCGGGGAGCTGTTTTTT
>TRBJ2-5|13|many|.|TRBV20-1
CSATKDGEETQYF
TGCAGTGCTACGAAGGACGGAGAAGAGACCCAGTACTTC
>TRBJ2-2|16|many|TRBD2|TRBV5-6
CASSLGRTSATGELFF
TGTGCCAGCAGCTTGGGTCGGACTAGCGCCACCGGGGAGCTGTTTTTT
>TRBJ2-4|12|few|.|TRBV6-5
CASGLAPNIQYF
TGTGCCAGCGGCCTAGCTCCAAACATTCAGTACTTC
>TRBJ1-4|13|few|.|TRBV5-1
CASSVGENEKLFF
TGCGCCAGCAGCGTGGGGGAGAATGAAAAACTGTTTTTT
>TRBJ2-1|15|few|TRBD2|TRBV11-3
CASSSSGRDSGEQFF
TGTGCCAGCAGCTCCAGCGGGAGAGATTCGGGTGAGCAGTTCTTC
>TRBJ2-5|10|few|.|TRBV20-1
CSAHKETQYF
TGCAGTGCCCATAAAGAGACCCAGTACTTC
>TRBJ2-1|16|.|TRBD2|TRBV7-3
CASSSRGGRTYNEQFF
TGTGCCAGCAGCTCCCGGGGGGGTCGAACCTACAATGAGCAGTTCTTC
>TRBJ2-2|13|.|.|TRBV5-1
CASSGGDVGELFF
TGCGCCAGCAGCGGCGGGGACGTCGGGGAGCTGTTTTTT
>TRBJ1-6|16|few|.|TRBV7-3
CASSLTGSIGNSPLHF
TGTGCCAGCAGCTTAACGGGCTCCATAGGGAATTCACCCCTCCACTTT
>TRBJ2-3|16|few|.|TRBV7-2
CASSLGPFPSTDTQYF
TGTGCCAGCAGCTTGGGGCCCTTCCCTAGCACAGATACGCAGTATTTT
>TRBJ2-1|11|many|.|TRBV4-1
CASSHHIEQFF
TGCGCCAGCAGCCACCACATAGAGCAGTTCTTC
>TRBJ2-3|20|.|TRBD2|TRBV11-2
CASSFITSGIPRDSTDTQYF
TGTGCCAGCAGCTTTATAACTAGCGGGATCCCCCGCGATAGCACAGATACGCAGTATTTT
>TRBJ2-7|12|few|.|TRBV29-1
CSVPLGAYEQYF
TGCAGCGTCCCGTTGGGGGCATACGAGCAGTACTTC
>TRBJ2-3|14|many|.|TRBV11-2
CASSFTVSTDTQYF
TGTGCCAGCAGCTTCACAGTTAGCACAGATACGCAGTATTTT
>TRBJ1-1|15|.|.|TRBV5-5
CASSYMSGAGNEAFF
TGTGCCAGCAGCTACATGTCCGGGGCGGGGAATGAAGCTTTCTTT
>TRBJ2-3|14|many|TRBD2|TRBV27
CASSSRLAGDTQYF
TGTGCCAGCAGTTCCAGACTAGCCGGAGATACGCAGTATTTT
>TRBJ2-1|13|.|TRBD2|TRBV29-1
CSVVSGIKDEQFF
TGCAGCGTTGTTAGCGGGATCAAGGATGAGCAGTTCTTC
>TRBJ2-1|14|few|.|TRBV7-6
CASSPDSGHNEQFF
TGTGCCAGCAGCCCCGATAGCGGACACAATGAGCAGTTCTTC
>TRBJ1-5|15|many|TRBD1|TRBV20-1
CSARDRVYSNQPQHF
TGCAGTGCCAGGGACAGGGTCTATAGCAATCAGCCCCAGCATTTT
>TRBJ2-7|13|many|TRBD1|TRBV20-1
CSAIRQGFYEQYF
TGCAGTGCCATAAGACAGGGGTTTTACGAGCAGTACTTC
>TRBJ2-3|15|many|.|TRBV7-2
CASSLLPLLEGTQYF
TGTGCCAGCAGCTTACTACCCCTCCTGGAGGGTACGCAGTATTTT
>TRBJ2-1|13|few|.|TRBV7-9
CASSRGVHNEQFF
TGTGCCAGCAGCAGGGGGGTTCACAATGAGCAGTTCTTC
>TRBJ1-5|12|few|TRBD1|TRBV19
CASSIDDRALYF
TGTGCCAGTAGTATAGACGACAGGGCACTCTATTTT
>TRBJ2-2|14|few|.|TRBV2
CASREGQFTGELFF
TGTGCCAGCAGGGAGGGGCAGTTCACCGGGGAGCTGTTTTTT
>TRBJ2-5|17|few|TRBD2|TRBV19
CASSIGATTSGKETQYF
TGTGCCAGTAGTATAGGGGCGACGACTAGCGGGAAAGAGACCCAGTACTTC
>TRBJ2-1|20|.|TRBD1|TRBV6-2/TRBV6-3
CASSYPLDLVQGWVYDEQFF
TGTGCCAGCAGTTATCCCCTGGATCTGGTACAGGGGTGGGTATATGATGAGCAGTTCTTC
>TRBJ2-1|14|few|TRBD2|TRBV7-2
CASSFTSGRDEQFF
TGTGCCAGCAGCTTTACTAGCGGGAGAGATGAGCAGTTCTTC